This T cell receptor (beta chain) was observed in a study of T cell responses to AZD1222 COVID-19 vaccine. Concerning this clone itself: What it recognizes is unknown.

Study-wide results and caveats: Spike regions recognized by vaccine-associated CD4 TCRs spanned the protein, led by 160-218 and 743-854.

Measured with immunoSEQ multiplex PCR; TCRdb has only the in-frame clones, and not every one. The table shows 150,000 or so clones, with about 90% occurring only once. This receptor was obtained from an adult in good health. Specimen: peripheral blood, collected on day 0 of AZD1222 vaccination.

The chain's CDR3 is CASSHRDRGTDTQYF. The DNA for the CDR3 is TGTGCCAGCTCACACCGGGACAGGGGTACAGATACGCAGTATTTT. The V gene is TRBV18, the J gene TRBJ2-3, with TRBD1 matching 10 bases. The CDR3 spans 15 residues. Germline CDR1 and CDR2: KGHSH and LQKENI. The V segment lost 4 bases and the J segment 3 bases; nucleotides outside the gene matches: 4. Full variable domain (rest looked up from reference TRBV18 and TRBJ2-3): NAGVMQNPRHLVRRRGQEARLRCSPMKGHSHVYWYRQLPEEGLKFMVYLQKENIIDESGMPKERFSAEFPKEGPSILRIQQVVRGDSAAYFCASSHRDRGTDTQYFGPGTRLTVL.